This T cell receptor (beta chain) was retrieved from a study of T cells in localized non-small cell lung cancer. Overall study results and limits: Maximal T cell clonality occurred in uninvolved adjacent lung, with tumor ranking below it.

Sequencing was performed with immunoSEQ multiplex PCR; in TCRdb, only in-frame clones are kept and a portion is missing. The repertoire holds around 79,000 clones, with 80% as singletons. Comment on this clone: Its cognate antigen is unknown.

The V segment lost 3 bases and the J segment 4 bases; nucleotides outside the gene matches: 9. The CDR3 contains 16 residues. CDR1 is SGDLS, CDR2 YYNGEE, per germline. The material was PBMCs, obtained before any cancer treatment. V is TRBV9 and J is TRBJ1-5; the match to TRBD1 covers 8 bases. The sequence derives from a man between 40 and 75 years old with stage II squamous cell lung carcinoma. The chain's CDR3 is CASSDRPYRGNQPQHF. In DNA, the CDR3 is TGTGCCAGCAGCGACCGACCCTACAGGGGGAATCAGCCCCAGCATTTT.